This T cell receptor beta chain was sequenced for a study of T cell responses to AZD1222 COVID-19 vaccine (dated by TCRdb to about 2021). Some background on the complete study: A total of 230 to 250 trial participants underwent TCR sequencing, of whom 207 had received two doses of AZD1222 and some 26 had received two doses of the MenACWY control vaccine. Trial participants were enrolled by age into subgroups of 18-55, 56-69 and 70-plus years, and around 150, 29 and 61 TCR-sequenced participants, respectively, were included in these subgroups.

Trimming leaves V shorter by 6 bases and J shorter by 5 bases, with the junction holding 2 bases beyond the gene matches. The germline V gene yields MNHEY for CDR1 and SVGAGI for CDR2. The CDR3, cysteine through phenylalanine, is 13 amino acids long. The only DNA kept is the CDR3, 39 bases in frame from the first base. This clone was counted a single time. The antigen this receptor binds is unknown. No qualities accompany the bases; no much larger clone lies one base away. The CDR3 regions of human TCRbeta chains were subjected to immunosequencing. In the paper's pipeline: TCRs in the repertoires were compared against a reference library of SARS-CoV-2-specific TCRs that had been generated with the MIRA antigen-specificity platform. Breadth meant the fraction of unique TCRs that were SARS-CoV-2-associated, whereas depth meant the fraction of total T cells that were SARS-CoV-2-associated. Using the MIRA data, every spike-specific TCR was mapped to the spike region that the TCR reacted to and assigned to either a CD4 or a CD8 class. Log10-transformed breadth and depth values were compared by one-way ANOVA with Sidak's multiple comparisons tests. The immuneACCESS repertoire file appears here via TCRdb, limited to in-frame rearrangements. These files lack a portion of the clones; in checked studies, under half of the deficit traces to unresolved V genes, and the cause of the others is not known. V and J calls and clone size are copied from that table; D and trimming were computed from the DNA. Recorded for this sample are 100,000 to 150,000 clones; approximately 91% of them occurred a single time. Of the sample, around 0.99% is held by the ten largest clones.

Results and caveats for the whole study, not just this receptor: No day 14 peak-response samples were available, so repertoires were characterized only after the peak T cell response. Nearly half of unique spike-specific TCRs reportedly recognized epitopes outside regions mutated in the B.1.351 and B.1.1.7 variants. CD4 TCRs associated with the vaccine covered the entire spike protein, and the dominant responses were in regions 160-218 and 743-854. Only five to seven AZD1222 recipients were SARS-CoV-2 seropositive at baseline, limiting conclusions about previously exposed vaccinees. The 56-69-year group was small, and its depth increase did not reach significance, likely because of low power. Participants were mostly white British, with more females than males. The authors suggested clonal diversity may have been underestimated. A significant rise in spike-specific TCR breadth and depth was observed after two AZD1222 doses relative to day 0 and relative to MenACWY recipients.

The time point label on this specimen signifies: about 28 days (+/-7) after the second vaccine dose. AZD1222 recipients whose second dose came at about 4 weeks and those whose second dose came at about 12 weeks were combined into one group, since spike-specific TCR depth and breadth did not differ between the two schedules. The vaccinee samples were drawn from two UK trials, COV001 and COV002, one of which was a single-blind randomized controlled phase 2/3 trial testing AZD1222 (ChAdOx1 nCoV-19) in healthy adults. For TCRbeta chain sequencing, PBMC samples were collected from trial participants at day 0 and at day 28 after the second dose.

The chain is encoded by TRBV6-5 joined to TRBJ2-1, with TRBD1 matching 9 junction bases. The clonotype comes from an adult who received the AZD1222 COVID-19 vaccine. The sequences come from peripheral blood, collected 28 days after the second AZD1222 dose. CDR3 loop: CASRGQGDNEQFF. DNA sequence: TGTGCCAGCAGGGGACAGGGTGACAATGAGCAGTTCTTC.